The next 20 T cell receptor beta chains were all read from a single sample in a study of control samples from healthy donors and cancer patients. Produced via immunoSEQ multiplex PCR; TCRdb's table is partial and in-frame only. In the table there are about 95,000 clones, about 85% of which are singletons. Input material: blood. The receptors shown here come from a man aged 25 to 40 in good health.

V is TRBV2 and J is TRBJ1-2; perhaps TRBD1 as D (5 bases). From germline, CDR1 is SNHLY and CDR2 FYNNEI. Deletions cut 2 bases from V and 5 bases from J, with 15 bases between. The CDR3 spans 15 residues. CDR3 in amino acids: CASSERVSGGYGYTF. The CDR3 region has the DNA TGTGCCAGCAGTGAACGTGTATCGGGGGGGTATGGCTACACCTTC.

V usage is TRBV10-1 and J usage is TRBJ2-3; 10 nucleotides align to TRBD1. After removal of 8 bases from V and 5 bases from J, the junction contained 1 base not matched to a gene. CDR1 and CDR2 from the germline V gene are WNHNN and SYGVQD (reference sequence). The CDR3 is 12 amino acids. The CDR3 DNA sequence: TGCGCCAGCGGGGACAGGGGAGATACGCAGTATTTT. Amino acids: CASGDRGDTQYF.

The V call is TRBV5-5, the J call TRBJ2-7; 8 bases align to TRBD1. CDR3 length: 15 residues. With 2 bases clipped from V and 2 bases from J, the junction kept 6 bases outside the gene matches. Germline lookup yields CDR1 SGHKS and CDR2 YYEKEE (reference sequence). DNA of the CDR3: TGTGCCAGCAGCTTTACCGGGACAGGAACCTACGAGCAGTACTTC. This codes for CASSFTGTGTYEQYF.

The DNA of the CDR3 is TGTGCCAGTAGTATCAGGGGGAGCACTGAAGCTTTCTTT. Its protein product is CASSIRGSTEAFF. The chain couples TRBV19 to TRBJ1-1; 7 bases agree with TRBD1. The CDR3 runs 13 residues. V lost 3 bases to trimming and J lost 4 bases; unmatched junction nucleotides: 2. Per germline, CDR1 LNHDA and CDR2 SQIVND (reference sequence).

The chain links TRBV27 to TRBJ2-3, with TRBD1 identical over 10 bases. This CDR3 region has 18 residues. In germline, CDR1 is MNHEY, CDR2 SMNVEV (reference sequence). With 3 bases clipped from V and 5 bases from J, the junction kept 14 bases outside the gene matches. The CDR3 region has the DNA TGTGCCAGCAGTTTTCTTTCCCCCGGGACAGGGGCCGGAGATACGCAGTATTTT. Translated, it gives CASSFLSPGTGAGDTQYF.

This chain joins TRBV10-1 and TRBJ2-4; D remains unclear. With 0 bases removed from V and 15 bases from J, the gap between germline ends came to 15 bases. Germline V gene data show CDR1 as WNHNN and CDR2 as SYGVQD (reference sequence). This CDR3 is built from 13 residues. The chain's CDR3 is CASSESNRAKRYF. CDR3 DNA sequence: TGCGCCAGCAGTGAGTCGAACAGAGCCAAAAGGTACTTC.

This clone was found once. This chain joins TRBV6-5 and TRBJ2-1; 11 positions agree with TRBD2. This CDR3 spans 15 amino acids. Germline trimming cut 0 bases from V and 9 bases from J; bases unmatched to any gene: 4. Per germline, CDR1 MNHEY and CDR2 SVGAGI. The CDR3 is CASSYSPSGGTEQFF. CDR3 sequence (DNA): TGTGCCAGCAGTTACTCGCCTAGCGGGGGGACTGAGCAGTTCTTC.

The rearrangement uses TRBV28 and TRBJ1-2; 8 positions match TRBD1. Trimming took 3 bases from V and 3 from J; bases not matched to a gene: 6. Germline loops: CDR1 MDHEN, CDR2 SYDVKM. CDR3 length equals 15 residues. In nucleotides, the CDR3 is TGTGCCAGCAGTTTTGGACAGGGCCAGTACTATGGCTACACCTTC. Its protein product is CASSFGQGQYYGYTF.

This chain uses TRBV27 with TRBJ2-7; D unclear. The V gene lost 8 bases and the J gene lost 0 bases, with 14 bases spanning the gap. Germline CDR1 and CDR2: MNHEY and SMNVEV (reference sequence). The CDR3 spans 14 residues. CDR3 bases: TGTGCCAGCTACAACAAATTGGACTCCTACGAGCAGTACTTC. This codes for CASYNKLDSYEQYF.

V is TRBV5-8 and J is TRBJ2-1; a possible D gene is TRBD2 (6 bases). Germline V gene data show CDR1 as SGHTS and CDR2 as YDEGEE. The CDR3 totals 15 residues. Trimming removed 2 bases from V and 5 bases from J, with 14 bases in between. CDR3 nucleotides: TGTGCCAGCAGCTTTCGGGGGAAGGGTCACAATGAGCAGTTCTTC. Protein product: CASSFRGKGHNEQFF.

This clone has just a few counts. As DNA, the CDR3 is TGTGCCAGCAGTGAAGGTCCCGACTACAATGAGCAGTTCTTC. Amino acids: CASSEGPDYNEQFF. The gene calls are TRBV6-4 and TRBJ2-1; D ambiguous. This CDR3 spans 14 amino acids. Germline V gives CDR1 MRHNA, CDR2 SNTAGT. Trimming pared 3 bases from V and 3 bases from J, leaving 9 bases between.

The CDR3 sequence: CASSLSGQGYEKLFF. For the CDR3, the DNA is TGTGCCAGCAGCCTATCGGGACAGGGTTATGAAAAACTGTTTTTT. The gene calls are TRBV28 and TRBJ1-4; 9 bases agree with TRBD1. The germline CDR1 and CDR2 sequences are MDHEN and SYDVKM. The CDR3 totals 15 residues. V dropped 6 bases and J dropped 6; count of bases not matched to a gene: 8.

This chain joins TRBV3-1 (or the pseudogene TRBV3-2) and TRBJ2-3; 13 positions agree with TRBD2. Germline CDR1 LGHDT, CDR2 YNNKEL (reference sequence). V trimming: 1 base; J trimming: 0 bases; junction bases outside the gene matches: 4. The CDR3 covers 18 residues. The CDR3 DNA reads TGTGCCAGCAGCCAAGCCTTGGGACTAGCGGGGAGCACAGATACGCAGTATTTT. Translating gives CASSQALGLAGSTDTQYF.

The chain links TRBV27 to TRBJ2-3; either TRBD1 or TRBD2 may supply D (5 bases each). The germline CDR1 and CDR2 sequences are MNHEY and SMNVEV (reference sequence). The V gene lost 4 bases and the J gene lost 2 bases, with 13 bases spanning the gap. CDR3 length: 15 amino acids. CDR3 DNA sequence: TGTGCCAGCAGTTCCCCCGGGGCCCCCACAGATACGCAGTATTTT. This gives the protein CASSSPGAPTDTQYF.

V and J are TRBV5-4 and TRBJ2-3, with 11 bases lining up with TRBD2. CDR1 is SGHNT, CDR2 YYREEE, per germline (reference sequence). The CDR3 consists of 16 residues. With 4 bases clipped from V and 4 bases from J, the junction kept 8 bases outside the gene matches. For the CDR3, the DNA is TGTGCCAGCAGCCGACAGCTAGCGGGGGGTGCAGATACGCAGTATTTT. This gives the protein CASSRQLAGGADTQYF. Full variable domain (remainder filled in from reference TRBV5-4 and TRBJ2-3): ETGVTQSPTHLIKTRGQQVTLRCSSQSGHNTVSWYQQALGQGPQFIFQYYREEENGRGNFPPRFSGLQFPNYSSELNVNALELDDSALYLCASSRQLAGGADTQYFGPGTRLTVL.

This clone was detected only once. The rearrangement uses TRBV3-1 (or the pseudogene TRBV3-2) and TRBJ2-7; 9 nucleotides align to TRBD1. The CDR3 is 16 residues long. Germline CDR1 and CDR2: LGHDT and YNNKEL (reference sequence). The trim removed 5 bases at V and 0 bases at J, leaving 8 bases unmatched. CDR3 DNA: TGTGCCAGCAGCGAGACAGGGGGATCGAGCTCCTACGAGCAGTACTTC. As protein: CASSETGGSSSYEQYF.

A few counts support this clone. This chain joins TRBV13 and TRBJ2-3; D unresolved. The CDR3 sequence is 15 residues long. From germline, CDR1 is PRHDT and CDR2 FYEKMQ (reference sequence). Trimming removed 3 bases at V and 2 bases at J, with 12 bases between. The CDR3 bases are TGTGCCAGCAGCTTGTCTTCCCTTTACACAGATACGCAGTATTTT. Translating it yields CASSLSSLYTDTQYF.

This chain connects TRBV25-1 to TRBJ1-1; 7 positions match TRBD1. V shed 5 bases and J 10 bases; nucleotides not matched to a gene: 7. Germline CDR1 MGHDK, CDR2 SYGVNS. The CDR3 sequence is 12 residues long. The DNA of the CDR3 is TGTGCCAGCAGTTGGACAGGCCGTCCAGCTTTCTTT. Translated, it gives CASSWTGRPAFF.

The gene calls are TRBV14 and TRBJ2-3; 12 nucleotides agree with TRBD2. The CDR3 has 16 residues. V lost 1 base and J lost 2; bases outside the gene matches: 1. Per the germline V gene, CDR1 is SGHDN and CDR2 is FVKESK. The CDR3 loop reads CASSQGLAGATDTQYF. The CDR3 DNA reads TGTGCCAGCAGCCAAGGACTAGCGGGGGCCACAGATACGCAGTATTTT. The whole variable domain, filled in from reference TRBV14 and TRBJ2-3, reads EAGVTQFPSHSVIEKGQTVTLRCDPISGHDNLYWYRRVMGKEIKFLLHFVKESKQDESGMPNNRFLAERTGGTYSTLKVQPAELEDSGVYFCASSQGLAGATDTQYFGPGTRLTVL.

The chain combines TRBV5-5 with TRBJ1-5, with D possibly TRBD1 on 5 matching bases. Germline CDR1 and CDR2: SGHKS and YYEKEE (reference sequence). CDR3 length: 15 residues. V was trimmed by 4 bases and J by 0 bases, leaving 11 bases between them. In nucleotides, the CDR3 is TGTGCCAGCAGCGTAAGGGGTCGTAGCAATCAGCCCCAGCATTTT. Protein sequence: CASSVRGRSNQPQHF.